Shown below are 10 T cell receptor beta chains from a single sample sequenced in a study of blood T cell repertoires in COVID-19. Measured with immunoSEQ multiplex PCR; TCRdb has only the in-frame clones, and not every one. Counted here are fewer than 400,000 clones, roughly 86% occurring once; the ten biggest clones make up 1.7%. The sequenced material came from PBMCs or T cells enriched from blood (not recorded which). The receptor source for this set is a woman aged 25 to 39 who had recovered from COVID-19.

CDR3 region: CALLLSSYNEQFF. CDR3 nucleotide sequence: TGTGCTCTTCTACTAAGCTCCTACAATGAGCAGTTCTTC. The V gene is TRBV30, the J gene TRBJ2-1; D is uncertain. The length of the CDR3 is 13 residues. Germline V gene data show CDR1 as GTSNPN and CDR2 as SVGIG (reference sequence).

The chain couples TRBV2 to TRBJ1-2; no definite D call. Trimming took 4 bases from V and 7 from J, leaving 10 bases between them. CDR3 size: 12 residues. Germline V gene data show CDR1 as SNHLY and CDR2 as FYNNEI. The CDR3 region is CASSVLGGGYTF. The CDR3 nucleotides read TGTGCCAGCAGTGTCCTAGGTGGTGGCTACACCTTC.

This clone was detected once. DNA of the CDR3: TGTGCCAGCAGCTTAGGCGGGATTGGCACAGATACGCAGTATTTT. It codes for CASSLGGIGTDTQYF. The rearrangement joins TRBV11-2 to TRBJ2-3; a weak D match, TRBD2 (6 bases). The germline V gene has CDR1 SGHAT and CDR2 FQNNGV. The V gene lost 1 base and the J gene lost 1 base, with 9 bases spanning the gap. This CDR3 is 15 amino acids long.

CDR3 coding DNA: TGTGCCAGCAGCGTAGATGACCGTAGTTATAGCATAGCCAAAAACATTCAGTACTTC. It codes for CASSVDDRSYSIAKNIQYF. This chain connects TRBV9 to TRBJ2-4, with D uncertain. The CDR3 runs 19 residues. Between the trimmed V and J ends, which lost 0 bases and 0 bases, there was a span of 19 bases. CDR1 is SGDLS, CDR2 YYNGEE, per germline.

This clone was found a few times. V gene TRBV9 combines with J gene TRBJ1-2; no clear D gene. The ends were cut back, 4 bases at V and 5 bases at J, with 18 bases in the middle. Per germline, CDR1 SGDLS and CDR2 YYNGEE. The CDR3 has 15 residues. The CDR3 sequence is CASSPSSRSPYGYTF. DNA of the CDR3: TGTGCCAGCAGCCCTTCGTCTCGGTCCCCGTATGGCTACACCTTC. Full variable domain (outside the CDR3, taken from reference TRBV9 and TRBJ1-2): DSGVTQTPKHLITATGQRVTLRCSPRSGDLSVYWYQQSLDQGLQFLIQYYNGEERAKGNILERFSAQQFPDLHSELNLSSLELGDSALYFCASSPSSRSPYGYTFGSGTRLTVV.

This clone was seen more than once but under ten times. As DNA, the CDR3 is TGTGCCATCCGTGTATCTCGGGACACTGAAGCTTTCTTT. Amino acid sequence: CAIRVSRDTEAFF. This chain links TRBV10-3 with TRBJ1-1; unclear D gene. CDR1 is ENHRY and CDR2 is SYGVKD in the germline V gene. This CDR3 has 13 residues. The ends were cut back, 8 bases at V and 3 bases at J, with 13 bases in the middle.

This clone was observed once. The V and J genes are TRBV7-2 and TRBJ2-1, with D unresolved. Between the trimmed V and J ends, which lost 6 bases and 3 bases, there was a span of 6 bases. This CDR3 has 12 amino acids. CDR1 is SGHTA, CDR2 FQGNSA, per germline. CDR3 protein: CASSLLYNEQFF. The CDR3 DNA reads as TGTGCCAGCAGTCTACTCTACAATGAGCAGTTCTTC.

The CDR3 DNA is TGTGCCAGCAGCTCAAGCCGTCTAGCGGGGGGGCCTCGCGAGCAGTACTTC. It codes for CASSSSRLAGGPREQYF. V usage is TRBV7-2 and J usage is TRBJ2-7, with TRBD2 matching 12 bases. The trim removed 4 bases at V and 6 bases at J, leaving 13 bases unmatched. CDR3 length equals 17 residues. Germline V gives CDR1 SGHTA, CDR2 FQGNSA.

CDR3 coding DNA: TGCAGCGTTGTAATGAGGAGGGCCACTGAAGCTTTCTTT. It codes for CSVVMRRATEAFF. This sequence joins TRBV29-1 and TRBJ1-1; D is undetermined. The CDR3 has 13 residues. Deletions cut 4 bases from V and 4 bases from J, with 13 bases between. Germline V gene lookup returns CDR1 SQVTM and CDR2 ANQGSEA. The whole variable domain, filled in from reference TRBV29-1 and TRBJ1-1, reads SAVISQKPSRDICQRGTSLTIQCQVDSQVTMMFWYRQQPGQSLTLIATANQGSEATYESGFVIDKFPISRPNLTFSTLTVSNMSPEDSSIYLCSVVMRRATEAFFGQGTRLTVV.

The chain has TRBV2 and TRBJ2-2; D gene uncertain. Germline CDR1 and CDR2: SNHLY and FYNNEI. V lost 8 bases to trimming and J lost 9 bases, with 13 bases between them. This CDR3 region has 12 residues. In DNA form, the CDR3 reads TGTGCCAGCGGCCAGGTCGCATGGGAGCTGTTTTTT. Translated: CASGQVAWELFF.